This TCR beta chain was sequenced during a study of T cells after yellow fever vaccination. The 5'RACE template-switching step produced TCR cDNA and added a universal primer site and UMIs. In TCRdb, the 5' RACE reads were re-called with MiXCR into one record per CDR3 protein. The table has more than 450,000 distinct CDR3 sequences, around a fifth seen once. CDR3 length: 17 residues. The germline V gene has CDR1 SEHNR and CDR2 FQNEAQ (reference sequence). V dropped 1 base and J dropped 0 bases, with 15 bases sitting between them. The chain combines TRBV7-9 with TRBJ1-2, with D unresolved. Here the sequenced sample was PBMCs, taken roughly 20 days after the first yellow fever vaccination. This clonotype was obtained from a man aged 18 to 29 who received the YFV17D yellow fever vaccine. This CDR3 is CASSLGVRIPANYGYTF. Written as DNA, the CDR3 is TGTGCCAGCAGCTTAGGCGTCAGGATTCCTGCTAACTATGGCTACACCTTC.